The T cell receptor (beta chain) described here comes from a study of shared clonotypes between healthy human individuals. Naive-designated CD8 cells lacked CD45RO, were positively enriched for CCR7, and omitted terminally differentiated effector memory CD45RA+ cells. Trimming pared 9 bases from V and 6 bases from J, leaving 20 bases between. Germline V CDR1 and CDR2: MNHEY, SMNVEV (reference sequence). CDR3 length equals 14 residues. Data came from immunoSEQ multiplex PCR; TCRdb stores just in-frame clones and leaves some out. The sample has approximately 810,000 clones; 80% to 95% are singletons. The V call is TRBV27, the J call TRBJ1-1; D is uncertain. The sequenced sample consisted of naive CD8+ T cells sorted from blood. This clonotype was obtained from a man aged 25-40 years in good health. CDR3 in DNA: TGTGCCAGTCAAGAGGGTGAGTGGAGTTCTGAAGCTTTCTTT. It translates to CASQEGEWSSEAFF.